The clone carrying this TCR beta chain came up a few times. Its antigen is still unknown. A read error likely explains this, since a far larger clone differs by one base. This sample is part of a study of regulatory T cells in long-lasting Graves disease. CDR3 regions were amplified by Arm-PCR using iRepertoire HTBI primers to build TCR beta libraries. TCRdb re-called the multiplex PCR reads through MiXCR, storing one row per CDR3 protein. There are 440,000 or so distinct CDR3 sequences in the sample; under 15% occur only once, and around 15% lies in the top ten. Study results and limitations: Study was limited to peripheral blood, excluding thyroid tissue.

Time point of the sample: newly diagnosed GD, antithyroid drugs for less than 3 months. Scientists built the TCR library using RNA that was extracted from PBMCs. This CDR3 spans 20 amino acids. The V gene's germline CDR1 is MNHNS and CDR2 SASEGT. The germline V and J ends were trimmed by 1 base and 13 bases, with 35 bases remaining between them. This sample also appeared in a second study, on T cells in Graves' hyperthyroidism and ophthalmopathy.

The sequencing here drew on peripheral blood mononuclear cells (PBMCs), taken at new diagnosis, from a patient treated with antithyroid drugs. The TCR was taken from a woman aged 25 to 39 with Graves disease. The rearrangement uses TRBV6-1 and TRBJ2-4; a possible D gene is TRBD2 (9 bases). CDR3 region: CASSEEPPGLAGGSYNEQYF. The DNA of the CDR3 is TGTGCCAGCAGTGAAGAGCCTCCGGGACTAGCAGGGGGCTCCTACAATGAGCAGTACTTC.